The 14 T cell receptor beta chains presented below share a single source sample, sequenced in a study of blood T cell repertoires in COVID-19. TCRdb's copy holds only in-frame clones and misses some; the assay was immunoSEQ multiplex PCR. Here the sample spans under 200,000 clones, approximately 85% being singletons. The sequencing sample was made of PBMCs or T cells enriched from blood (not recorded which). Source of these receptors: a man aged 35 to 55 with acute COVID-19.

The V call is TRBV20-1, the J call TRBJ1-3; no clear D gene. Germline values: CDR1 DFQATT, CDR2 SNEGSKA (reference sequence). The CDR3 runs to 8 residues. The CDR3 DNA is TGCTCTGGAAACACCATATATTTT. Protein: CSGNTIYF.

This rearrangement joins TRBV21-1 to TRBJ2-3; the D call TRBD1 from the table was never checked on the DNA. TRBV21-1 is deemed a pseudogene. This CDR3 contains 14 residues. The CDR3 spells CASSWDPGTAHPYF. The CDR3 region has the DNA TGTGCCAGCAGCTGGGACCCCGGGACAGCTCATCCGTATTTT.

This chain links TRBV2 with TRBJ2-3, with 9 bases fitting TRBD2. The germline V gene encodes CDR1 SNHLY and CDR2 FYNNEI. J was trimmed by 5 bases and V by 8 bases; bases with no gene match: 11. This CDR3 comprises 15 residues. CDR3 protein: CASLRSGRIGDTQYF. The CDR3 DNA reads as TGTGCCAGCCTTCGGAGCGGGAGGATTGGAGATACGCAGTATTTT.

The rearrangement joins TRBV28 to TRBJ2-7; 8 positions match TRBD1. In germline, CDR1 is MDHEN, CDR2 SYDVKM. The CDR3 extends over 14 amino acids. V shed 7 bases and J 7 bases; nucleotides not matched to a gene: 12. The CDR3 region has the DNA TGTGCCAGCAACGGTCTGCAGGGGGCGGGGGAGCAGTACTTC. Protein product: CASNGLQGAGEQYF. The full variable domain, with the rest looked up from reference TRBV28 and TRBJ2-7, is DVKVTQSSRYLVKRTGEKVFLECVQDMDHENMFWYRQDPGLGLRLIYFSYDVKMKEKGDIPEGYSVSREKKERFSLILESASTNQTSMYLCASNGLQGAGEQYFGPGTRLTVT.

The chain carries TRBV19 and TRBJ2-1; 7 bases are shared with TRBD1. The CDR3 spans 17 residues. Germline CDR1 is LNHDA and CDR2 is SQIVND (reference sequence). V dropped 1 base and J dropped 5; count of bases not matched to a gene: 11. The CDR3 DNA reads TGTGCCAGTAGTATAGGAGGGGGCTCTGGACCCCACAATGAGCAGTTCTTC. Translation gives CASSIGGGSGPHNEQFF.

The gene calls are TRBV25-1 and TRBJ2-1; D may be TRBD1 (5 bases). CDR3 length: 13 residues. Germline CDR1 is MGHDK and CDR2 is SYGVNS. V was pared by 3 bases and J by 7 bases, with 10 bases between. The CDR3 protein is CASSESTANEQFF. The CDR3 bases are TGTGCCAGCAGTGAGTCGACAGCGAATGAGCAGTTCTTC.

This clone came up once. CDR3 sequence: CASSEQGPEAFF. The CDR3 DNA is TGTGCCAGCAGTGAACAGGGCCCTGAAGCTTTCTTT. The gene calls are TRBV25-1 and TRBJ1-1; possible D gene TRBD1, 5 bases. This CDR3 has 12 residues. Germline V gene lookup returns CDR1 MGHDK and CDR2 SYGVNS. V lost 2 bases, J lost 6 bases, and 7 bases lay in between.

V is TRBV28 and J is TRBJ1-2; TRBD1 is a possible D gene (5 bases). Germline V gives CDR1 MDHEN, CDR2 SYDVKM. CDR3 length: 15 residues. The V and J ends lost 2 bases and 4 bases respectively, with 14 bases between them. This CDR3 reads CASSLGREVSYGYTF. The CDR3 nucleotides are TGTGCCAGCAGTTTAGGCAGGGAGGTATCCTATGGCTACACCTTC.

The CDR3 sequence is CASRGTAGIYEQYF. The DNA for the CDR3 is TGTGCCAGCAGGGGCACGGCGGGGATCTACGAGCAGTACTTC. The rearrangement uses TRBV2 and TRBJ2-7; a weak D match, TRBD2 (6 bases). The length of the CDR3 is 14 residues. V was shortened by 6 bases and J by 3 bases, with 15 bases between the two germline ends. Germline CDR1 SNHLY, CDR2 FYNNEI.

The chain uses TRBV7-2 and TRBJ1-1; D may be TRBD1 (6 bases). Trimming took off 6 bases at V and 5 bases at J, with 13 bases between the two ends. The CDR3 is made up of 13 amino acids. CDR1 and CDR2 from the germline V gene are SGHTA and FQGNSA. In DNA, the CDR3 is TGTGCCAGCAGTCAGACAGGCAGGACTGAAGCTTTCTTT. Translating it yields CASSQTGRTEAFF.

The J gene is TRBJ2-1, the V gene TRBV3-1 (or the pseudogene TRBV3-2); D remains unclear. Germline CDR1 is LGHDT and CDR2 is YNNKEL (reference sequence). V was cut by 0 bases and J by 0 bases, with 9 bases left in between. There are 16 residues in the CDR3. The CDR3 is CASSQEGRSSYNEQFF. The CDR3 coding sequence is TGTGCCAGCAGCCAAGAGGGCCGAAGCTCCTACAATGAGCAGTTCTTC.

The V and J genes are TRBV10-2 and TRBJ1-1; 8 bases align to TRBD1. Germline values: CDR1 WSHSY, CDR2 SAAADI. This CDR3 comprises 14 residues. The V and J ends lost 4 bases and 5 bases, in that order; junction bases with no gene match: 6. CDR3 loop: CASSGNRGVTEAFF. DNA of the CDR3: TGCGCCAGCAGTGGAAACAGGGGGGTTACTGAAGCTTTCTTT.

This clone was seen a handful of times. The rearrangement links TRBV27 to TRBJ2-1; no clear D gene. CDR3 length: 13 amino acids. Germline V gives CDR1 MNHEY, CDR2 SMNVEV (reference sequence). The V end lost 3 bases, the J end lost 3 bases, and 6 bases lay between the germline ends. The CDR3 loop is CASSLPSYNEQFF. CDR3 DNA sequence: TGTGCCAGCAGTTTGCCTAGCTACAATGAGCAGTTCTTC.

The rearrangement joins TRBV4-1 to TRBJ1-5; 10 bases are a match to TRBD1. The germline gives CDR1 MGHRA, CDR2 YSYEKL. With V trimmed by 3 bases and J by 6 bases, 8 bases remained unmatched. The CDR3 consists of 16 residues. DNA of the CDR3: TGCGCCAGCAGCCAGCCCCAGACAGGGGGCACTCAGCCCCAGCATTTT. It encodes CASSQPQTGGTQPQHF.